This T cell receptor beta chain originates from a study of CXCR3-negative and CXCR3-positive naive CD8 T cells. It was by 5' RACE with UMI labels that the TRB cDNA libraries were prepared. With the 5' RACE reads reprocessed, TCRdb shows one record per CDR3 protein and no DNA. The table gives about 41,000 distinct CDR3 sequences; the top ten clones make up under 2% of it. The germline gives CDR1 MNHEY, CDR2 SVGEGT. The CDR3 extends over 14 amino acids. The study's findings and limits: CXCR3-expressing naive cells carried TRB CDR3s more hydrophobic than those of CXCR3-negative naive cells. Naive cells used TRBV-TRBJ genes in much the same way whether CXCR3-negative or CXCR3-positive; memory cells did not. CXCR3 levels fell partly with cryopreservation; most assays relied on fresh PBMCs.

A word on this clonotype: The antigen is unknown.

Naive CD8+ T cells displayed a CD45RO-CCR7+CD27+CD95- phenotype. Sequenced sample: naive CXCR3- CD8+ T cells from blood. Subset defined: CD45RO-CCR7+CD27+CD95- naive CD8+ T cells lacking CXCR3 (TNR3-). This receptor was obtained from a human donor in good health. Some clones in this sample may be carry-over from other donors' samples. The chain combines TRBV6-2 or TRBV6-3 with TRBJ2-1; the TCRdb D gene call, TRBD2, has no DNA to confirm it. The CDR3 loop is CASSSSGAYNEQFF.